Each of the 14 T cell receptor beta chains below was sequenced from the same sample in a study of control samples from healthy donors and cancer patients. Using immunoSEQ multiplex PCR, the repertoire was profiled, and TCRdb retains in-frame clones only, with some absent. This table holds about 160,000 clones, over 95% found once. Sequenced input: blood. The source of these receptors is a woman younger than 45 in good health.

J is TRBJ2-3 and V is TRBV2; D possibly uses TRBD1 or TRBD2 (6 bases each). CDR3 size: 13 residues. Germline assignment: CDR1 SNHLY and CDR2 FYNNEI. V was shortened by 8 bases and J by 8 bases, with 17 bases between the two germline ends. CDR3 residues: CASEWGAGTTQYF. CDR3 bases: TGTGCCAGCGAGTGGGGGGCGGGGACTACGCAGTATTTT.

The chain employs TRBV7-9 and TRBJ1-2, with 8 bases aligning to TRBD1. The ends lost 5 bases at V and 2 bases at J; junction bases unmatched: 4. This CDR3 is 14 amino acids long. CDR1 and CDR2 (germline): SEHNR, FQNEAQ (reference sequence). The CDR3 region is CASSGQGGNYGYTF. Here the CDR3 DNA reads TGTGCCAGCAGCGGACAGGGAGGAAACTATGGCTACACCTTC.

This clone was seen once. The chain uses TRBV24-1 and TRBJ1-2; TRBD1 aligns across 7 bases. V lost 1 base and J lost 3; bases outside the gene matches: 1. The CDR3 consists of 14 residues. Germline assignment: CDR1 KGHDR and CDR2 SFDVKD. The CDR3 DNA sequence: TGTGCCACCAGTGATTTCGGGACAGACTATGGCTACACCTTC. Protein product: CATSDFGTDYGYTF.

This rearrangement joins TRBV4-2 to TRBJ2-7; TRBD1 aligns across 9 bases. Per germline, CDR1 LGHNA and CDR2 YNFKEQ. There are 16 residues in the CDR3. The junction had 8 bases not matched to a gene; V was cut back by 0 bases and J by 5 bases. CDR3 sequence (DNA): TGTGCCAGCAGCCAAGATGTGGGACAGGGTTACGACGAGCAGTACTTC. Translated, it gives CASSQDVGQGYDEQYF.

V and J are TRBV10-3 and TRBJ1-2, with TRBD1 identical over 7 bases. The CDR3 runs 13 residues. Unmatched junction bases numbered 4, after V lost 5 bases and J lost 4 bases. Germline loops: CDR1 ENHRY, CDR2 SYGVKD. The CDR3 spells CAISPDRIYGYTF. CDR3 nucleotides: TGTGCCATCAGTCCGGACAGGATCTATGGCTACACCTTC.

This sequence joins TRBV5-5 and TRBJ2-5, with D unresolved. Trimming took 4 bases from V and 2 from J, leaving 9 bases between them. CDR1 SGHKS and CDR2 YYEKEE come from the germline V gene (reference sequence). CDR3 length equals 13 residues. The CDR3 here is CASSPLGQETQYF. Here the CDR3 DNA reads TGTGCCAGCAGCCCGCTGGGTCAAGAGACCCAGTACTTC.

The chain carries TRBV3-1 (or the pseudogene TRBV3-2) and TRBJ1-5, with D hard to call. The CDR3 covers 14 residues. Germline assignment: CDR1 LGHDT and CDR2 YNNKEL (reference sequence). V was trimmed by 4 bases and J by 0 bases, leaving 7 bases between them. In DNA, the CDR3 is TGTGCCAGCAGCCTCGGCTATAGCAATCAGCCCCAGCATTTT. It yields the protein CASSLGYSNQPQHF.

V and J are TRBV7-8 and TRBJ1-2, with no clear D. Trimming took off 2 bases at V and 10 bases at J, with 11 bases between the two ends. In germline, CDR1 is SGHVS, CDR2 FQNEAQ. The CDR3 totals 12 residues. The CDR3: CASSLKEVVYTF. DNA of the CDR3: TGTGCCAGCAGCTTAAAAGAGGTGGTCTACACCTTC.

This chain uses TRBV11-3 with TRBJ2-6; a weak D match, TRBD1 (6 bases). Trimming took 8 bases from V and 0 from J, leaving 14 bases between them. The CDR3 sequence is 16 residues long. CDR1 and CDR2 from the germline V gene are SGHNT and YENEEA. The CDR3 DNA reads TGTGCCAGCGGGGAAGGGACAAACTCTGGGGCCAACGTCCTGACTTTC. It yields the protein CASGEGTNSGANVLTF.

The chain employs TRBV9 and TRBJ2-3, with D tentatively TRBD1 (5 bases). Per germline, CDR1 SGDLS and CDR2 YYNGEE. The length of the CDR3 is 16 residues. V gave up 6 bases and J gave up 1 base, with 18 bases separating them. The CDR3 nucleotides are TGTGCCAGCACCCCGGCGCAGGGTATGGGCACAGATACGCAGTATTTT. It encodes CASTPAQGMGTDTQYF. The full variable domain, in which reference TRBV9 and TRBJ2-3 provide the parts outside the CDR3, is DSGVTQTPKHLITATGQRVTLRCSPRSGDLSVYWYQQSLDQGLQFLIQYYNGEERAKGNILERFSAQQFPDLHSELNLSSLELGDSALYFCASTPAQGMGTDTQYFGPGTRLTVL.

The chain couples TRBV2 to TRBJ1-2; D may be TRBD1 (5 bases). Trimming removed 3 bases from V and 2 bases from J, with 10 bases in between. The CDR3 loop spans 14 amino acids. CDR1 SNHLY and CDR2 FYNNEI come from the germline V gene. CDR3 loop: CASSDWTPNYGYTF. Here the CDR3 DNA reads TGTGCCAGCAGTGACTGGACACCGAACTATGGCTACACCTTC.

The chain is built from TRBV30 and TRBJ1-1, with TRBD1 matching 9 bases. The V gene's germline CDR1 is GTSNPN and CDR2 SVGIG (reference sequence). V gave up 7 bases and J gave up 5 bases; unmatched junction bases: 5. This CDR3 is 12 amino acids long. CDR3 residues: CASTGGWTEAFF. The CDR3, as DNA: TGTGCCTCCACAGGGGGCTGGACTGAAGCTTTCTTT.

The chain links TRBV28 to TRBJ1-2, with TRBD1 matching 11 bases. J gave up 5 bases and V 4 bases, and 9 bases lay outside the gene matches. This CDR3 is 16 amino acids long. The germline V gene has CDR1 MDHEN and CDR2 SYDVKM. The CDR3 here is CASSSHPGQGAYGYTF. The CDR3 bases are TGTGCCAGCAGTTCCCACCCCGGACAGGGGGCATATGGCTACACCTTC.

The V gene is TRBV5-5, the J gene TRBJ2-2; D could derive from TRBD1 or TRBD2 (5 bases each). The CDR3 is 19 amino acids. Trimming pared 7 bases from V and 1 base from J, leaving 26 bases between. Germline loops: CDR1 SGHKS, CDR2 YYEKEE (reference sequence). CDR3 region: CASARDRWGRRLNTGELFF. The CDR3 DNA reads TGTGCCAGCGCACGGGATCGATGGGGCCGACGTTTGAACACCGGGGAGCTGTTTTTT.